The clone carrying this T cell receptor (beta chain) occurred once. The sequencing template was cDNA reverse transcribed from extracted RNA. Profiled with immunoSEQ multiplex PCR; TCRdb holds only in-frame clones, not every one. Of 95,000 to 100,000 clones listed, 50% to 60% are singletons. The sample is drawn from a study of CD8+ T cells in alopecia areata. This CDR3 has 14 residues. Trimming stripped 1 base from V and 8 bases from J, with 12 bases between. Germline V gene data show CDR1 as SEHNR and CDR2 as FQNEAQ (reference sequence). Treatment of the sample: oral pan-JAK inhibitor, 5-10 mg twice daily.

The material sequenced was CD8+ T cells sorted from blood, taken between weeks 55 and 65, from a patient treated with tofacitinib. The chain carries TRBV7-9 and TRBJ2-4, with a weak D call TRBD2 (5 bases). This TCR was recovered from a human donor with alopecia areata. CDR3 nucleotide sequence: TGTGCCAGCAGCTTAGGAGGGCACGGGGACATTCAGTACTTC. Translating gives CASSLGGHGDIQYF.